This paragraph covers one TCR beta chain sequence. Template switching added a universal primer binding site, and final cDNA carried unique molecular identifiers. TCRdb redid the calling of the 5' RACE reads with MiXCR, one entry per CDR3 protein. The sample includes 450,000 or so distinct CDR3 sequences, 13% to 15% of them seen just once. This entry belongs to a study of identical twins. The CDR3 contains 15 residues. The V gene lost 10 bases and the J gene lost 0 bases, with 16 bases spanning the gap. From germline, CDR1 is LGHDT and CDR2 YNNKEL (reference sequence). These data also featured in a second study, about yellow fever vaccine responses in identical twins.

The receptor was derived from a woman aged 18-29 years in good health. The chain recombines TRBV3-1 with TRBJ2-1; a possible D gene is TRBD2 (6 bases). Sample: CD4+ T cells sorted from blood. The CDR3 region is CATCQGSGSYNEQFF. The DNA of the CDR3 is TGTGCCACCTGCCAAGGTAGCGGCTCCTACAATGAGCAGTTCTTC.